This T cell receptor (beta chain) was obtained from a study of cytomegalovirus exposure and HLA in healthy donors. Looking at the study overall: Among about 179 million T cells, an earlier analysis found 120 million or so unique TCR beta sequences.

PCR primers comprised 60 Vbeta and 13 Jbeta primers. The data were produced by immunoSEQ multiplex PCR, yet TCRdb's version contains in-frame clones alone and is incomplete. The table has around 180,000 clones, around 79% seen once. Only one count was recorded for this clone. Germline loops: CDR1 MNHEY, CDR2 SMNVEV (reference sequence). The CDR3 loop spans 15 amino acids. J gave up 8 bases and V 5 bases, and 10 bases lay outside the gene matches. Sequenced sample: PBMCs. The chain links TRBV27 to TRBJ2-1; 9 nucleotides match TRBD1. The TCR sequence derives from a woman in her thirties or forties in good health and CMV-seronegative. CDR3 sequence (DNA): TGTGCCAGCAGTCCAACCGGACAGGGGTTGGATGAGCAGTTCTTC. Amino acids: CASSPTGQGLDEQFF.